A selection of T cell receptor beta chains follows, all from one sample in a study of T cell responses to AZD1222 COVID-19 vaccine. Clones were sequenced by immunoSEQ multiplex PCR, and TCRdb holds only the in-frame ones, with some missing. Here the sample spans some 96,000 clones, around 85% being singletons. The specimen was peripheral blood, collected 28 days after the second AZD1222 dose. The receptor source for this set is an adult who received the AZD1222 COVID-19 vaccine. Both conserved end residues are part of each CDR3. The D gene is left open where the match is weak. Only some rows state a clone size, as once, few, many or a class for expanded clones.

CDR3nt,CDR3aa,v_gene,abundance,j_gene,d_gene
TGTGCCATCAGTGACCTCGGGGGAGGGAACACTGAAGCTTTCTTT,CAISDLGGGNTEAFF,TRBV10-3,once,TRBJ1-1,NA
TGTGCCAGCAGTCCGGGGACAGCCGCGGACACTGAAGCTTTCTTT,CASSPGTAADTEAFF,TRBV28,NA,TRBJ1-1,TRBD1
TGCAGCGTTGTCGGGGGTAAGGGGACTGAAGCTTTCTTT,CSVVGGKGTEAFF,TRBV29-1,NA,TRBJ1-1,NA
TGTGCCAGCAGCTTATACAGACAGGGGCCCGGCACTGAAGCTTTCTTT,CASSLYRQGPGTEAFF,TRBV7-2,NA,TRBJ1-1,TRBD1
TGTGCCAGCAGCCCGTCTATCCACATTCAGTACTTC,CASSPSIHIQYF,TRBV14,NA,TRBJ2-4,NA
TGTGCCAGCAGCTTAGATGTAAGGGACGAGCAGTACTTC,CASSLDVRDEQYF,TRBV7-9,few,TRBJ2-7,NA
TGTGCCAGCAGTTTTTTAACAGAACCCGGGTGGGGCGAGCAGTACTTC,CASSFLTEPGWGEQYF,TRBV27,NA,TRBJ2-7,NA
TGTGCCAGCAGTCGATACTATGGCTACACCTTC,CASSRYYGYTF,TRBV28,NA,TRBJ1-2,NA
TGTGCCAGCAGTCATCAGGGTGTCATCTATGGCTACACCTTC,CASSHQGVIYGYTF,TRBV6-5,NA,TRBJ1-2,NA
TGTGCCAGCAGCCAAGCCTACGGATATTCCGAGCAGTACTTC,CASSQAYGYSEQYF,TRBV3-1/TRBV3-2,NA,TRBJ2-7,NA
TGTGCCAGCAGTTTATCCCCCTCGGGGCAGGGTAAAGAGACCCAGTACTTC,CASSLSPSGQGKETQYF,TRBV27,NA,TRBJ2-5,NA
TGTGCCAGCAGCGTAGGAGGGGAGAAGACCCAGTACTTC,CASSVGGEKTQYF,TRBV9,NA,TRBJ2-5,NA
TGCGCCAGCAGCCAAGGGCCTGCGACCCGTTACTCTGGAAACACCATATATTTT,CASSQGPATRYSGNTIYF,TRBV4-1,NA,TRBJ1-3,NA
TGTGCCAGTAGTGTAATCGGTGCGGGCACAGATACGCAGTATTTT,CASSVIGAGTDTQYF,TRBV19,NA,TRBJ2-3,NA
TGTGCCAGCAAGTCCTCTGACACTGAAGCTTTCTTT,CASKSSDTEAFF,TRBV7-9,NA,TRBJ1-1,NA
TGTGCCAGCTCACCACCCGCGGGTGGGGTCGCCTACGAGCAGTACTTC,CASSPPAGGVAYEQYF,TRBV18,NA,TRBJ2-7,NA
TGTGCCAGCAGTTACTCAGTTCAGTCTTCTATGAGCTACACCTTC,CASSYSVQSSMSYTF,TRBV6-5,few,TRBJ1-2,NA
TGCGCCAGCAGCCAAGCGTGGAGGACTAGCGGGGGTATTGAGGAGACCCAGTACTTC,CASSQAWRTSGGIEETQYF,TRBV4-1,NA,TRBJ2-5,TRBD2
TGTGCCATCAGAGGGGTGGGCTCCTACAATGAGCAGTTCTTC,CAIRGVGSYNEQFF,TRBV10-3,NA,TRBJ2-1,NA
TGTGCCAGCAGCTGGTCGGGAGGGGGCCCCTACGAGCAGTACTTC,CASSWSGGGPYEQYF,TRBV7-9,NA,TRBJ2-7,NA
TGTGCCACCTCACTAGCGGGAGGGGTCAATGAGCAGTTCTTC,CATSLAGGVNEQFF,TRBV11-3,NA,TRBJ2-1,TRBD2
TGTGCCAGCAGGGGAGAGGGGGGTGGAGCTTTCTTT,CASRGEGGGAFF,TRBV9,NA,TRBJ1-1,NA